This TCR beta chain was found in a study of Ad26.COV2.S vaccination and SARS-CoV-2 variants. The repertoire was sequenced with immunoSEQ multiplex PCR; TCRdb's copy has only in-frame clones and lacks some. Here the sample spans 300,000 to 400,000 clones, around 87% being singletons. The germline CDR1 and CDR2 sequences are MNHEY and SVGEGT. CDR3 length: 14 amino acids. Trimming cost V 2 bases and J 4 bases, with 12 bases left between them. Noted treatment: roughly 18 received Ad26.COV2.S at low or high dose, single or two shots; about 5 received placebo; per-sample allocation not given. The samples date from day 63 after the first vaccine or placebo injection.

V usage is TRBV6-2 or TRBV6-3 and J usage is TRBJ2-7; possible D gene TRBD1, 5 bases. The sample in question was peripheral blood, obtained in a trial of Ad26.COV2.S vaccine versus placebo. This receptor was taken from a person between 18 and 60 years old who received the Ad26.COV2.S COVID-19 vaccine or a placebo. The CDR3 loop is CASSYTQTAYEQYF. CDR3 sequence (DNA): TGTGCCAGCAGTTACACTCAGACAGCGTACGAGCAGTACTTC.